The 15 T cell receptor beta chains listed next were all sequenced from one sample in a study of T cell repertoires in cytomegalovirus infection. Antigens of these TCRs are unknown. MiXCR, run by TCRdb on the reads, gives a single entry per CDR3 protein. The sample yields 100,000 to 150,000 distinct CDR3 sequences, roughly 32% seen once. Sequences were derived from CD8+ T cells from cultured PBMCs, sampled from culture after CMV antigen stimulation. The receptors come from a human donor in good health (CMV status not recorded). Some clones in this sample may be carry-over from other donors' samples.

The chain recombines TRBV5-1 with TRBJ2-3; D gene ambiguous. The V end was cut by 1 base, the J end by 4 bases, with 10 bases between. The CDR3 contains 14 residues. Germline CDR1 SGHRS, CDR2 YFSETQ. Here the CDR3 reads CASSLFAESDTQYF. The CDR3 DNA sequence: TGCGCCAGCAGCTTGTTTGCGGAATCAGATACGCAGTATTTT.

This sequence joins TRBV20-1 and TRBJ2-1; D is unresolved. The CDR3 contains 13 residues. V lost 0 bases and J lost 8, with 11 bases in between. CDR1 and CDR2 from the germline V gene are DFQATT and SNEGSKA (reference sequence). The chain's CDR3 is CSARDLGQYEQFF. The DNA for the CDR3 is TGCAGTGCTAGAGATCTCGGCCAATATGAGCAGTTCTTC.

The rearrangement uses TRBV15 and TRBJ2-3, with 13 bases fitting TRBD2. CDR1 and CDR2 (germline): LNHNV, YYDKDF (reference sequence). This CDR3 is built from 16 residues. After removal of 5 bases from V and 2 bases from J, the junction contained 4 bases not matched to a gene. DNA of the CDR3: TGTGCCACCAGCGGGGGACTAGCGGGGTTCACAGATACGCAGTATTTT. Its protein product is CATSGGLAGFTDTQYF.

The chain links TRBV6-1 to TRBJ1-2; D remains ambiguous. The CDR3 has 13 amino acids. V lost 6 bases and J 4 bases, leaving 12 bases between the germline ends. CDR1 is MNHNS and CDR2 is SASEGT in the germline V gene. The CDR3, as DNA: TGTGCCAGCAGCCCGGGTGAAACCTATGGCTACACCTTC. Protein product: CASSPGETYGYTF.

The V and J genes are TRBV29-1 and TRBJ2-5; the D is unclear. V was clipped by 4 bases and J by 2 bases, with 5 bases between them. Germline CDR1 SQVTM, CDR2 ANQGSEA. This CDR3 has 11 residues. CDR3 DNA: TGCAGCGTTGTTAGTCAAGAGACCCAGTACTTC. Encoded protein: CSVVSQETQYF. The variable domain in full, completed from reference TRBV29-1 and TRBJ2-5, reads SAVISQKPSRDICQRGTSLTIQCQVDSQVTMMFWYRQQPGQSLTLIATANQGSEATYESGFVIDKFPISRPNLTFSTLTVSNMSPEDSSIYLCSVVSQETQYFGPGTRLLVL.

This clonotype was recorded a few times. The chain carries TRBV20-1 and TRBJ2-1; the D call may be TRBD1 or TRBD2 (5 bases each). The CDR3 length is 13 residues. The germline V gene encodes CDR1 DFQATT and CDR2 SNEGSKA (reference sequence). The V gene lost 6 bases and the J gene lost 4 bases, with 13 bases spanning the gap. The CDR3 DNA sequence: TGCAGTGCCCGAGGGGTGGAGTACAATGAGCAGTTCTTC. It translates to CSARGVEYNEQFF.

Remarks on this clonotype: The conserved final phenylalanine or tryptophan is absent from the CDR3, which likely points to a read error. The chain combines TRBV6-2 or TRBV6-3 with TRBJ1-1; D might be TRBD1 (6 bases). This CDR3 has 14 amino acids. Germline V lookup: CDR1 MNHEY, CDR2 SVGEGT. Trimming removed 5 bases from V and 11 bases from J, with 21 bases in between. The DNA of the CDR3 is TGTGCCAGCAGTGAAGGGGAGGGGGGGGCGGATGCTTTCTTA. It yields the protein CASSEGEGGADAFL.

The chain recombines TRBV7-9 with TRBJ1-1, with D hard to call. The CDR3 loop spans 16 amino acids. Trimming removed 5 bases from V and 2 bases from J, with 18 bases in between. The germline gives CDR1 SEHNR, CDR2 FQNEAQ (reference sequence). The CDR3 sequence: CASSPHRFGTNTEAFF. The CDR3 DNA reads TGTGCCAGCAGCCCACACCGGTTCGGTACTAACACTGAAGCTTTCTTT.

The genes are TRBV10-2 and TRBJ2-7; TRBD2 aligns across 14 bases. The V and J ends lost 3 bases and 0 bases, in that order; junction bases with no gene match: 7. This CDR3 is built from 18 residues. Germline V gene data show CDR1 as WSHSY and CDR2 as SAAADI. DNA for the CDR3: TGCGCCAGCAGTGACCTCGGGACTAGCGGGGGTGACTCCTACGAGCAGTACTTC. Translated, it gives CASSDLGTSGGDSYEQYF.

This clonotype was observed a few times. This chain uses TRBV4-1 with TRBJ1-6; a weak D match, TRBD1 (5 bases). CDR1 and CDR2 (germline): MGHRA, YSYEKL. Trimming left V 0 bases short and J 10 bases short, with 10 bases between. The CDR3 spans 14 residues. CDR3 nucleotides: TGCGCCAGCAGCCAAGACAGGGATGGCTCACCCCTCCACTTT. This codes for CASSQDRDGSPLHF.

The sample holds one count of this clonotype. The rearrangement uses TRBV4-3 and TRBJ1-2, with 8 bases lining up with TRBD1. Germline trimming cut 0 bases from V and 4 bases from J; bases unmatched to any gene: 4. Germline CDR1 LGHNA, CDR2 YSLEER. The CDR3 loop spans 15 amino acids. CDR3 amino acids: CASSQEDRGFYGYTF. CDR3 sequence (DNA): TGCGCCAGCAGCCAAGAAGACAGGGGATTCTATGGCTACACCTTC.

This clonotype was counted once. At one end the junction does not follow the germline gene, possibly because of a read error. This chain links TRBV12-3 or TRBV12-4 with TRBJ2-3, with 9 bases lining up with TRBD2. The CDR3 length is 16 residues. CDR3 nucleotides: TGTGCTAGCAGTTCCGGGACTAGCAGGGAGGCAGATACGCAGTATTTT. Its protein is CASSSGTSREADTQYF.

The V and J genes are TRBV6-2 or TRBV6-3 and TRBJ2-7, with D perhaps assigned TRBD1 or TRBD2 (5 bases each). Germline CDR1 MNHEY, CDR2 SVGEGT. This CDR3 region has 13 residues. Trimming stripped 5 bases from V and 3 bases from J, with 11 bases between. The CDR3 is CASSGTDRYEQYF. CDR3 nucleotides: TGTGCCAGCAGTGGGACCGATCGCTACGAGCAGTACTTC.

This clonotype was seen a handful of times. The chain is built from TRBV5-1 and TRBJ2-2; 11 bases are a match to TRBD2. With V trimmed by 2 bases and J by 4 bases, 7 bases remained unmatched. This CDR3 spans 17 amino acids. Germline CDR1 and CDR2: SGHRS and YFSETQ. The CDR3 DNA reads TGCGCCAGCAGCTTTTACTCCGGGACTAGCGGCACCGGGGAGCTGTTTTTT. Its protein is CASSFYSGTSGTGELFF.

This clonotype was observed at least ten times. The chain combines TRBV5-6 with TRBJ1-1; possibly TRBD1 for D (6 bases). The germline gives CDR1 SGHDT, CDR2 YYEEEE. This CDR3 has 12 amino acids. V was cut by 3 bases and J by 7 bases, with 10 bases left in between. CDR3 DNA: TGTGCCAGCAGCTATTCAGGGGTTGAAGCTTTCTTT. This codes for CASSYSGVEAFF.